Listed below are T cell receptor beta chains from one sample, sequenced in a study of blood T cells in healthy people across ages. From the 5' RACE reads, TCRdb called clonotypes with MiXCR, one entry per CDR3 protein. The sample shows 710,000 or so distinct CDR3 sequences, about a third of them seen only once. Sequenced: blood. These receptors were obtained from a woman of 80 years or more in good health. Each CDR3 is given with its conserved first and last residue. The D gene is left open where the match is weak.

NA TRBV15 CATSYGLPNSYERYF
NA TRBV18 CASSLSAGVNTEAFF
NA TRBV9 CASSAIQGAEAFF
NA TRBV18 CASSPGGAFQHF
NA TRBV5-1 CASSLAGWGGEETQYF
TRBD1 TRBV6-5 CANSRQGRNEQYF
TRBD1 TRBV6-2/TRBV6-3 CASSYSTGNYGYTF
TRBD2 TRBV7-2 CASRLAGGLTYEQYF
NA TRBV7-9 CASSPVGRDEKLFF
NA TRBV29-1 CSVAGGAGGANVLTF
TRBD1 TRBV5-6 CASSLEDRFNTEAFF
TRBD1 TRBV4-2 CASSQDLTGGDYGYTF
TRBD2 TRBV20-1 CSAKTSGHDNEQFF
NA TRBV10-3 CAISETGTKNQPQHF
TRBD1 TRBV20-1 CSARDLLTGSYEQYF
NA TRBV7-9 CASSSQAYEQYF
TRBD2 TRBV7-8 CASSLVASGGASYEQYF
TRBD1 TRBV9 CASSEFRDRPYEQYF
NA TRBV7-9 CASSLRPQGLEQYF
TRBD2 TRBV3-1 CASSLLGTRVGSSQYF
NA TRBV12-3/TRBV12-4 CASSLGTSADVQYF
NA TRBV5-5 CASTAETGTRGTDTQYF
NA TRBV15 CATSRDSLMDRNEQFF
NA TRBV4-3 CASSQESGLNTGELFF
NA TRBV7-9 CASSLTIGQGNGYTF
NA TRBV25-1 CASSDPRGGTGYSPLHF